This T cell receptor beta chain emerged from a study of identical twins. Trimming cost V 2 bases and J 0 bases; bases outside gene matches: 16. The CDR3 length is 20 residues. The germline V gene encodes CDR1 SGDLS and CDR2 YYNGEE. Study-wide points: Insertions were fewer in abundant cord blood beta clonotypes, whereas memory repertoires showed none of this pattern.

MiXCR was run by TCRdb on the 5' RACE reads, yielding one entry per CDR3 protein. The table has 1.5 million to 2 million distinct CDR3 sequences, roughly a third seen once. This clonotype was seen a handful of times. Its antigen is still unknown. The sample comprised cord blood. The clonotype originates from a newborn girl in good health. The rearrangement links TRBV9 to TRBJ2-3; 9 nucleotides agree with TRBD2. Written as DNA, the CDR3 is TGTGCCAGCAGCGTGGATGGGAGACTAGCGGAGGCCACTAGCACAGATACGCAGTATTTT. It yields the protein CASSVDGRLAEATSTDTQYF.